This T cell receptor (beta chain) was captured in a study of blood T cell repertoires in COVID-19. Study as a whole: COVID-19 samples collected from the United States, Italy and Spain covered acute and convalescent phases. PBMCs, B-cell-depleted T cells, or T cells were the source of the cDNA or gDNA that made up the material.

Germline V lookup: CDR1 KGHDR, CDR2 SFDVKD. This CDR3 is 15 amino acids long. J gave up 2 bases and V 5 bases, and 2 bases lay outside the gene matches. Authors' analysis steps: Amplification from reference gene primers served as the basis for estimated nucleated cell counts. Generated by immunoSEQ multiplex PCR, the TCRdb table keeps only in-frame clones and is missing some. The V and J calls and clone size are taken from that table; D and trimming were inferred from the DNA. Of about 200,000 clones in the sample, 86% were seen once. The count of this clone is one. Source material: peripheral blood. The source is a man in his thirties or forties who had recovered from COVID-19. This chain joins TRBV24-1 and TRBJ2-6, with 7 bases lining up with TRBD2. Here the CDR3 DNA reads TGTGCCACCAGTGGGGGGGGTGCTGGGGCCAACGTCCTGACTTTC. As protein: CATSGGGAGANVLTF.